The 3 T cell receptor beta chains reported below all come from one sample, sequenced in a study of T cells in Graves' hyperthyroidism and ophthalmopathy. Amplified TCR beta CDR3 regions came from RNA transcripts. HTBI primers were used for first-round RT-PCR of the TCR CDR3. MiXCR was run by TCRdb on the multiplex PCR reads, yielding one entry per CDR3 protein. The profile covers hundreds of thousands of distinct CDR3 sequences, with around 46% appearing a single time and about 8.2% taken by the ten largest. Material: peripheral blood or thyroid tissue (not recorded which). Receptor source: a woman aged 18-29 years with Graves' hyperthyroidism.

The V gene is TRBV9, the J gene TRBJ2-7; TRBD1 matches at 11 bases. Per germline, CDR1 SGDLS and CDR2 YYNGEE. Losses at the gene ends were 4 bases for V and 3 bases for J; bases not matched to a gene: 9. This CDR3 has 16 amino acids. The CDR3 loop reads CASSSRGQGASYEQYF. CDR3 sequence (DNA): TGTGCCAGCAGCTCAAGAGGACAGGGGGCGAGCTACGAGCAGTACTTC.

The table lists this clonotype with many counts. This chain uses TRBV10-3 with TRBJ2-7; D call uncertain. There are 13 residues in the CDR3. The V gene's germline CDR1 is ENHRY and CDR2 SYGVKD. Trimming removed 0 bases from V and 5 bases from J, with 8 bases in between. CDR3 residues: CAISESDIHEQYF. DNA for the CDR3: TGTGCCATCAGTGAGTCTGATATCCACGAGCAGTACTTC.

This clonotype was found a few times. The rearrangement links TRBV7-8 to TRBJ2-2, with TRBD2 matching 10 bases. CDR1 is SGHVS and CDR2 is FQNEAQ in the germline V gene. The ends lost 0 bases at V and 5 bases at J; junction bases unmatched: 3. CDR3 length equals 16 residues. CDR3 sequence (DNA): TGTGCCAGCAGCTTAGCAGCGGGAGGGGGAACCGGGGAGCTGTTTTTT. This translates into CASSLAAGGGTGELFF. The whole variable domain, filled in from reference TRBV7-8 and TRBJ2-2, reads GAGVSQSPRYKVAKRGQDVALRCDPISGHVSLFWYQQALGQGPEFLTYFQNEAQLDKSGLPSDRFFAERPEGSVSTLKIQRTQQEDSAVYLCASSLAAGGGTGELFFGEGSRLTVL.